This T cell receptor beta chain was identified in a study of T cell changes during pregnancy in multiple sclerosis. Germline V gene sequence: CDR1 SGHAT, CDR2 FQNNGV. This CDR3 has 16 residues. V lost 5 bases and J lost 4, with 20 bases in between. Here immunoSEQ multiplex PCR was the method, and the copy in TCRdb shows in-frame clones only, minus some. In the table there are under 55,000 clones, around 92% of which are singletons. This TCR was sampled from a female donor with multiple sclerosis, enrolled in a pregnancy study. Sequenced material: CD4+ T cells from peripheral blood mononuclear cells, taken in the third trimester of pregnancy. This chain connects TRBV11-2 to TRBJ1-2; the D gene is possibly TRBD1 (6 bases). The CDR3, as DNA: TGTGCCAGCAGCCAATCCCCTCGTACAGGGCTCTATGGCTACACCTTC. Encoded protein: CASSQSPRTGLYGYTF.